This passage covers 22 T cell receptor beta chains from one sample sequenced in a study of cytomegalovirus exposure and HLA in healthy donors. Use of 60 Vbeta and 13 Jbeta primers characterized the PCR. The table came from immunoSEQ multiplex PCR; TCRdb's copy has only in-frame clones and leaves some out. This table has 95,000 to 110,000 clones, approximately 72% appearing once. Specimen: PBMCs. The receptors were gathered from a woman between 50 and 59 years old in good health and CMV-seronegative.

This chain links TRBV4-1 with TRBJ2-3; the D is unclear. Trimming removed 2 bases at V and 5 bases at J, with 5 bases between. CDR3 length: 12 amino acids. The germline V gene has CDR1 MGHRA and CDR2 YSYEKL. CDR3 coding DNA: TGCGCCAGCAGCCAACCCGGAGATACGCAGTATTTT. Protein product: CASSQPGDTQYF.

V gene TRBV7-9 combines with J gene TRBJ2-7, with D possibly being TRBD1 (5 bases). In germline, CDR1 is SEHNR, CDR2 FQNEAQ (reference sequence). V gave up 0 bases and J gave up 3 bases, with 12 bases separating them. The CDR3 is 15 amino acids. CDR3 sequence reads: CASSLAPDRNYEQYF. In nucleotides, the CDR3 is TGTGCCAGCAGCTTAGCGCCCGACAGAAACTACGAGCAGTACTTC.

This clone occurred a few times. This sequence joins TRBV5-1 and TRBJ2-3; a possible D gene is TRBD1 (6 bases). Germline CDR1 SGHRS, CDR2 YFSETQ. Trimming pared 4 bases from V and 6 bases from J, leaving 12 bases between. The CDR3 totals 13 residues. The CDR3 reads CASSPGTLDTQYF. CDR3 in DNA: TGCGCCAGCAGCCCGGGGACACTCGATACGCAGTATTTT.

The V call is TRBV5-1, the J call TRBJ2-1; 7 bases agree with TRBD2. Germline-derived CDR1 and CDR2 are SGHRS and YFSETQ. Trimming at V came to 0 bases and at J to 3 bases, leaving 9 bases not matched to a gene. This CDR3 is built from 17 residues. CDR3 residues: CASSLDGPGGGYNEQFF. CDR3 DNA: TGCGCCAGCAGCTTGGATGGTCCGGGGGGAGGCTACAATGAGCAGTTCTTC.

A single count supports this clone. The chain joins TRBV6-5 to TRBJ2-2; D call uncertain. The CDR3 consists of 15 residues. From germline, CDR1 is MNHEY and CDR2 SVGAGI. V lost 2 bases, J lost 6 bases, and 13 bases lay in between. The CDR3 reads CASSYTKRSSGELFF. The DNA of the CDR3 is TGTGCCAGCAGTTACACCAAACGTAGCTCCGGGGAGCTGTTTTTT.

In DNA, the CDR3 is TGTGCCAGCAGTTTTAGTTCAGCGCCCAGCAATGAGCAGTTCTTC. It encodes CASSFSSAPSNEQFF. This chain joins TRBV28 and TRBJ2-1; D is undetermined. The V end was cut by 3 bases, the J end by 6 bases, with 15 bases between. CDR1 and CDR2 (germline): MDHEN, SYDVKM. The CDR3 consists of 15 residues. Together with reference TRBV28 and TRBJ2-1, the CDR3 gives the full variable domain: DVKVTQSSRYLVKRTGEKVFLECVQDMDHENMFWYRQDPGLGLRLIYFSYDVKMKEKGDIPEGYSVSREKKERFSLILESASTNQTSMYLCASSFSSAPSNEQFFGPGTRLTVL.

This clone came up a few times. V usage is TRBV5-5 and J usage is TRBJ1-1; D is perhaps TRBD1 (5 bases). The germline CDR1 and CDR2 sequences are SGHKS and YYEKEE (reference sequence). Trimming removed 2 bases from V and 1 base from J, with 9 bases in between. This CDR3 contains 14 residues. This CDR3 is CASSLLDKNTEAFF. DNA for the CDR3: TGTGCCAGCAGCTTACTGGACAAGAACACTGAAGCTTTCTTT.

This rearrangement joins TRBV5-1 to TRBJ2-5; 7 bases agree with TRBD1. The V gene end was trimmed by 2 bases and the J gene end by 1 base; junction bases not matched to a gene: 5. The CDR3 has 15 residues. Per the germline V gene, CDR1 is SGHRS and CDR2 is YFSETQ. Here the CDR3 reads CASSLARDSQETQYF. The CDR3 DNA follows: TGCGCCAGCAGCTTAGCTCGGGACAGCCAAGAGACCCAGTACTTC.

This chain links TRBV7-8 with TRBJ1-1; 9 bases line up with TRBD1. The germline gives CDR1 SGHVS, CDR2 FQNEAQ. The CDR3 is 15 amino acids. Trimming cost V 8 bases and J 1 base; bases outside gene matches: 8. The CDR3 DNA sequence: TGTGCCAGCTCTACGGGACAGGGAAGGAACACTGAAGCTTTCTTT. Protein sequence: CASSTGQGRNTEAFF.

The rearrangement joins TRBV5-1 to TRBJ2-3; TRBD2 matches 8 bases. CDR1 and CDR2 (germline): SGHRS, YFSETQ. V was pared by 4 bases and J by 0 bases, with 10 bases of the junction left unmatched. This CDR3 has 17 residues. This chain's CDR3 is CASSPGLVHPSTDTQYF. The DNA for the CDR3 is TGCGCCAGCAGCCCGGGACTAGTCCATCCTAGCACAGATACGCAGTATTTT.

The chain employs TRBV29-1 and TRBJ1-2; D unclear. Germline assignment: CDR1 SQVTM and CDR2 ANQGSEA. The CDR3 sequence is 13 residues long. Trimming removed 2 bases from V and 6 bases from J, with 13 bases in between. The DNA of the CDR3 is TGCAGCGTTGAAAACATCCCTCAGGATGGCTACACCTTC. The encoded protein is CSVENIPQDGYTF.

This clone was detected a few times. The chain uses TRBV7-2 and TRBJ1-2; no reliable D call. The CDR3 is 11 residues long. Germline CDR1 is SGHTA and CDR2 is FQGNSA. The V and J ends lost 3 bases and 8 bases respectively, with 7 bases between them. The CDR3 DNA follows: TGTGCCAGCAGCTTCAGTTGGGGCTACACCTTC. Protein product: CASSFSWGYTF. Filled out from reference TRBV7-2 and TRBJ1-2, the complete variable domain reads GAGVSQSPSNKVTEKGKDVELRCDPISGHTALYWYRQSLGQGLEFLIYFQGNSAPDKSGLPSDRFSAERTGGSVSTLTIQRTQQEDSAVYLCASSFSWGYTFGSGTRLTVV.

The genes are TRBV27 and TRBJ2-3; 12 positions match TRBD2. Germline V gene data show CDR1 as MNHEY and CDR2 as SMNVEV (reference sequence). The CDR3 contains 16 residues. V lost 6 bases to trimming and J lost 3 bases; unmatched junction nucleotides: 7. This chain's CDR3 is CASSRTLAGGTDTQYF. CDR3 sequence (DNA): TGTGCCAGCAGCAGAACCCTAGCGGGAGGGACAGATACGCAGTATTTT.

V and J are TRBV6-5 and TRBJ2-2; D unclear. Between the trimmed V and J ends, which lost 4 bases and 4 bases, there was a span of 10 bases. Germline V CDR1 and CDR2: MNHEY, SVGAGI. CDR3 size: 14 residues. This CDR3 is CASSWQVRTGELFF. The DNA for the CDR3 is TGTGCCAGCAGTTGGCAGGTTCGCACCGGGGAGCTGTTTTTT.

The chain has TRBV30 and TRBJ1-5; 9 nucleotides align to TRBD1. Germline CDR1 is GTSNPN and CDR2 is SVGIG (reference sequence). The CDR3 consists of 14 residues. Germline trimming cut 3 bases from V and 7 bases from J; bases unmatched to any gene: 7. CDR3 amino acids: CAWSPGQGGQPQHF. CDR3 nucleotides: TGTGCCTGGAGCCCGGGACAGGGTGGGCAGCCCCAGCATTTT.

The chain employs TRBV5-5 and TRBJ1-1; the match to TRBD1 covers 7 bases. V was pared by 4 bases and J by 0 bases, with 9 bases of the junction left unmatched. Germline V CDR1 and CDR2: SGHKS, YYEKEE (reference sequence). The CDR3 is made up of 16 amino acids. The CDR3 DNA follows: TGTGCCAGCAGCCTCCGGGACAGTCGAATGAACACTGAAGCTTTCTTT. Protein: CASSLRDSRMNTEAFF.

In this sample, this clone turned up once. The chain carries TRBV4-1 and TRBJ2-7; D may be TRBD1 (5 bases). The CDR3 covers 14 residues. Germline loops: CDR1 MGHRA, CDR2 YSYEKL. V was pared by 3 bases and J by 0 bases, with 9 bases between. The CDR3 is CASSQATDSYEQYF. CDR3 sequence (DNA): TGCGCCAGCAGCCAGGCGACAGACTCCTACGAGCAGTACTTC.

The CDR3 protein is CAISEQAGAYGYTF. The CDR3 coding sequence is TGTGCCATCAGTGAGCAGGCAGGGGCCTATGGCTACACCTTC. This chain uses TRBV10-3 with TRBJ1-2; a weak D match, TRBD1 (6 bases). The germline V gene has CDR1 ENHRY and CDR2 SYGVKD. V gave up 2 bases and J gave up 4 bases, with 11 bases separating them. The CDR3 contains 14 residues.

The CDR3 spells CASSLEAGEAFF. CDR3 nucleotides: TGCGCCAGCAGCTTGGAGGCAGGGGAAGCTTTCTTT. This sequence joins TRBV5-1 and TRBJ1-1; perhaps TRBD1 as D (5 bases). Germline assignment: CDR1 SGHRS and CDR2 YFSETQ. V dropped 0 bases and J dropped 8 bases, with 8 bases sitting between them. The CDR3 is 12 amino acids.

This clone was counted only a few times. The V and J genes are TRBV6-5 and TRBJ2-2; maybe TRBD2 (7 bases). There are 15 residues in the CDR3. Per germline, CDR1 MNHEY and CDR2 SVGAGI. V lost 7 bases and J lost 3, with 15 bases in between. In nucleotides, the CDR3 is TGTGCCAGCACCCAAGGGGGGGGTTACACCGGGGAGCTGTTTTTT. Translating it yields CASTQGGGYTGELFF.

Only one count was recorded for this clone. This chain connects TRBV2 to TRBJ1-6, with 7 bases lining up with TRBD1. The J segment lost 6 bases and the V segment lost 6 bases, leaving 5 bases of the junction unmatched. Germline-derived CDR1 and CDR2 are SNHLY and FYNNEI. The CDR3 length is 14 residues. DNA of the CDR3: TGTGCCAGCAGGATCCGGGACAGTAATTCACCCCTCCACTTT. This gives the protein CASRIRDSNSPLHF.

The chain uses TRBV6-6 and TRBJ1-5; the D gene is possibly TRBD1 (6 bases). CDR1 is MNHNY, CDR2 SVGAGI, per germline (reference sequence). This CDR3 is built from 15 residues. V gave up 5 bases and J gave up 4 bases, with 15 bases separating them. The CDR3: CASSPQGQGNQPQHF. In nucleotides, the CDR3 is TGTGCCAGCAGTCCCCAGGGGCAGGGTAATCAGCCCCAGCATTTT.